The source of this TCR beta chain is a study of cytomegalovirus exposure and HLA in healthy donors. General study points: Immune exposure data for these donors was limited to CMV serostatus.

Germline V gene lookup returns CDR1 MGHRA and CDR2 YSYEKL. The ends were cut back, 0 bases at V and 8 bases at J, with 8 bases in the middle. The CDR3 covers 13 residues. Note on this clone: Its specificity is not known.

Vbeta (60) and Jbeta (13) primers were used in the PCR. The data were produced by immunoSEQ multiplex PCR, yet TCRdb's version contains in-frame clones alone and is incomplete. Among fewer than 90,000 clones, roughly 77% were seen once, and the ten largest hold roughly 14%. The V call is TRBV4-1, the J call TRBJ2-1, with D possibly TRBD2 on 5 matching bases. The TCR comes from a woman in her 40s in good health and CMV-seropositive. The sequenced material came from PBMCs. CDR3 nucleotide sequence: TGCGCCAGCAGCCAAGAAGCCGGGGATGAGCAGTTCTTC. This translates into CASSQEAGDEQFF.